One T cell receptor (beta chain) is described in this entry. This specimen comes from a study of cytomegalovirus exposure and HLA in healthy donors. For the study at large: As released early, the data held 80 million to 90 million unique TCRs from HLA-typed donors. Assignment to the Caucasian-associated ancestry cluster applied to around 76% of the approximately 370 genotyped donors.

PCR was performed using 60 Vbeta and 13 Jbeta primers. Profiling relied on immunoSEQ multiplex PCR, and the TCRdb table lists in-frame clones only, not all of them. Among about 150,000 clones, 65% to 75% were seen once, and the ten largest hold approximately 2.6%. Between the trimmed V and J ends, which lost 2 bases and 3 bases, there was a span of 14 bases. The CDR3 is 15 residues long. Looked up from germline, CDR1 is MNHNS and CDR2 is SASEGT. This chain joins TRBV6-1 and TRBJ2-7, with D possibly being TRBD1 (5 bases). The clonotype was recovered from a man aged 18 to 30 in good health and CMV-seronegative. The source material was PBMCs. CDR3 amino acids: CASSEWGSSGYEQYF. The CDR3 coding sequence is TGTGCCAGCAGTGAATGGGGCAGCTCGGGCTACGAGCAGTACTTC.